Listed here are 27 T cell receptor beta chains from one sample, sequenced in a study of vaccination and CD4 T cells after COVID-19 (dated by TCRdb to the early 2020s). The treatment or condition label, read with the paper, signifies: roughly ten-day PBMC culture with coronavirus spike peptide pools or control peptides (ViraFEST assay). Antigens of these TCRs are unknown. The protocol used for the library was PCR. The sample was run on an Illumina iSeq 100. DNA from cultured CD4+ T cells was subjected to TCR sequencing with the Oncomine TCR Beta short-read assay at the Johns Hopkins FTIC core. Using fastp at Q25 and MiXCR, TCRdb reprocessed the public reads and kept productive beta chains. Entries that share a CDR3 protein sequence are merged under the most common genes and DNA. This sample gives 11,000 to 15,000 distinct CDR3 sequences in total; over 25% of them show up just once. Approximately 17% of the sample rests with the top ten.

The material sequenced was cultured CD4+ T cells from blood. All receptors derive from a human donor with COVID-19.

In its sample, this clonotype was seen a few times. The V call is TRBV5-1, the J call TRBJ1-2, with a tentative D call TRBD1 (6 bases). Germline V gene sequence: CDR1 SGHRS, CDR2 YFSETQ. Trimming left V 0 bases short and J 4 bases short, with 10 bases between. This CDR3 has 14 amino acids. The CDR3 sequence is CASSLDGTPYGYTF. The CDR3 nucleotides are TGCGCCAGCAGCTTGGACGGGACACCCTATGGCTACACCTTC.

The chain is built from TRBV7-2 and TRBJ2-2, with 8 bases that match TRBD2. The CDR3 runs to 15 residues. Losses at the gene ends were 1 base for V and 6 bases for J; bases not matched to a gene: 4. Looked up from germline, CDR1 is SGHTA and CDR2 is FQGNSA. DNA of the CDR3: TGTGCCAGCAGCTTAGATCCGGGGGGGTCCGGGGAGCTGTTTTTT. It yields the protein CASSLDPGGSGELFF. Full variable domain (outside the CDR3, taken from reference TRBV7-2 and TRBJ2-2): GAGVSQSPSNKVTEKGKDVELRCDPISGHTALYWYRQSLGQGLEFLIYFQGNSAPDKSGLPSDRFSAERTGGSVSTLTIQRTQQEDSAVYLCASSLDPGGSGELFFGEGSRLTVL.

The chain is built from TRBV20-1 and TRBJ2-7; TRBD1 agrees at 8 bases. The CDR3 is 15 amino acids. The trim removed 4 bases at V and 6 bases at J, leaving 14 bases unmatched. Germline V gene lookup returns CDR1 DFQATT and CDR2 SNEGSKA (reference sequence). The CDR3, as DNA: TGCAGTGCTAATTTACAGGGGGGACTTCTCTGCGAGCAGTACTTC. It codes for CSANLQGGLLCEQYF.

This clonotype was counted only a few times. This chain links TRBV20-1 with TRBJ2-7; 13 bases line up with TRBD2. The J segment lost 7 bases and the V segment lost 0 bases, leaving 6 bases of the junction unmatched. This CDR3 has 15 amino acids. Germline V gives CDR1 DFQATT, CDR2 SNEGSKA (reference sequence). DNA of the CDR3: TGCAGTGCTAGAGATTGGGGACTAGCGGGGTGGGAGCAGTACTTC. Residues: CSARDWGLAGWEQYF.

This chain uses TRBV7-9 with TRBJ1-2; D gene unclear. Germline V gives CDR1 SEHNR, CDR2 FQNEAQ (reference sequence). There are 15 residues in the CDR3. V shed 4 bases and J shed 3 bases, with 15 bases lying between them. The CDR3 is CASSSSTQRDYGYTF. The DNA for the CDR3 is TGTGCCAGCAGCTCCAGTACTCAGAGGGACTATGGCTACACCTTC. Complete variable domain (other parts from reference TRBV7-9 and TRBJ1-2): DTGVSQNPRHKITKRGQNVTFRCDPISEHNRLYWYRQTLGQGPEFLTYFQNEAQLEKSRLLSDRFSAERPKGSFSTLEIQRTEQGDSAMYLCASSSSTQRDYGYTFGSGTRLTVV.

Relative to its sample, this clonotype is medium-sized (0.01 to 0.1%). This rearrangement joins TRBV21-1 to TRBJ1-5; the table gives TRBD1 as D, unverified against the DNA. TRBV21-1 is termed a pseudogene. The CDR3 sequence is 15 residues long. The CDR3 here is CASARGSGVNQPQHF. As DNA, the CDR3 is TGTGCCTCCGCCCGAGGGTCCGGGGTAAATCAGCCCCAGCATTTT.

The rearrangement joins TRBV5-1 to TRBJ2-1; D remains ambiguous. This CDR3 is built from 13 residues. The germline V and J ends were trimmed by 3 bases and 5 bases, with 9 bases remaining between them. The V gene's germline CDR1 is SGHRS and CDR2 YFSETQ. CDR3 DNA: TGCGCCAGCAGCTCCAAAGTTAACAATGAGCAGTTCTTC. Translation: CASSSKVNNEQFF.

The CDR3 spells CASKRTGLGNSPLHF. The CDR3 region has the DNA TGTGCCAGCAAAAGAACAGGACTTGGTAATTCACCCCTCCACTTT. This chain joins TRBV12-3 or TRBV12-4 and TRBJ1-6, with D possibly matching TRBD1 (5 bases). V was cut by 7 bases and J by 6 bases, with 16 bases left in between. CDR3 size: 15 residues.

Only a few counts were recorded for this clonotype. The chain joins TRBV7-6 to TRBJ1-6, with 8 bases that match TRBD1. In germline, CDR1 is SGHVS, CDR2 FNYEAQ. The CDR3 is made up of 14 amino acids. J lost 9 bases, V lost 5 bases, and 6 bases had no gene match. CDR3 sequence (DNA): TGTGCCAGCAGCACAGGACAGGGCGGTTCACCCCTCCACTTT. Translating it yields CASSTGQGGSPLHF. Combining the CDR3 with reference TRBV7-6 and TRBJ1-6 gives the whole variable domain GAGVSQSPRYKVTKRGQDVALRCDPISGHVSLYWYRQALGQGPEFLTYFNYEAQQDKSGLPNDRFSAERPEGSISTLTIQRTEQRDSAMYRCASSTGQGGSPLHFGNGTRLTVT.

The V and J genes are TRBV5-4 and TRBJ1-2; 8 nucleotides match TRBD1. The CDR3 length is 13 residues. Germline CDR1 and CDR2: SGHNT and YYREEE (reference sequence). V was clipped by 4 bases and J by 4 bases; unmatched bases: 3. CDR3 bases: TGTGCCAGCAGCCCGGGACAGGCCTATGGCTACACCTTC. The encoded protein is CASSPGQAYGYTF.

This clonotype has just a few counts. The chain is built from TRBV7-9 and TRBJ1-5; 8 bases align to TRBD1. The ends lost 2 bases at V and 2 bases at J; junction bases unmatched: 5. The CDR3 runs to 16 residues. CDR1 is SEHNR and CDR2 is FQNEAQ in the germline V gene (reference sequence). The CDR3 bases are TGTGCCAGCAGCTTATCAGGGGGCGAAGGCAATCAGCCCCAGCATTTT. It specifies CASSLSGGEGNQPQHF.

The chain uses TRBV5-4 and TRBJ2-3, with a weak D call TRBD1 (5 bases). Trimming shortened V by 4 bases and J by 6 bases, and 9 bases separated the two germline ends. Germline CDR1 is SGHNT and CDR2 is YYREEE (reference sequence). The CDR3 spans 12 residues. CDR3 region: CASSPYRDTQYF. In nucleotides, the CDR3 is TGTGCCAGCAGCCCCTACAGGGATACGCAGTATTTT.

Only a few counts were recorded for this clonotype. The chain employs TRBV20-1 and TRBJ1-2; TRBD1 matches 9 bases. V was pared by 2 bases and J by 7 bases, with 8 bases of the junction left unmatched. This CDR3 has 14 residues. Germline values: CDR1 DFQATT, CDR2 SNEGSKA (reference sequence). The CDR3 loop reads CSARQPGQGPGYTF. The CDR3 region has the DNA TGCAGTGCTAGACAGCCGGGACAGGGACCTGGCTACACCTTC.

This clonotype is classed as medium-sized. This chain uses TRBV18 with TRBJ2-2; the match to TRBD1 covers 7 bases. With V trimmed by 3 bases and J by 6 bases, 10 bases remained unmatched. Germline CDR1 and CDR2: KGHSH and LQKENI. The CDR3 length is 16 residues. DNA of the CDR3: TGTGCCAGCTCACCCTCAGAGAGGGGGCCTGCCGGGGAGCTGTTTTTT. Amino acids: CASSPSERGPAGELFF. Drawing the rest from reference TRBV18 and TRBJ2-2, the complete variable domain is NAGVMQNPRHLVRRRGQEARLRCSPMKGHSHVYWYRQLPEEGLKFMVYLQKENIIDESGMPKERFSAEFPKEGPSILRIQQVVRGDSAAYFCASSPSERGPAGELFFGEGSRLTVL.

CDR3 in DNA: TGCAGTGCTACCCGGGACAGAACTAATGAAAAACTGTTTTTT. Translating gives CSATRDRTNEKLFF. The chain combines TRBV20-1 with TRBJ1-4, with 7 nucleotides matching TRBD1. V shed 4 bases and J 1 base; nucleotides not matched to a gene: 3. This CDR3 contains 14 residues. Looked up from germline, CDR1 is DFQATT and CDR2 is SNEGSKA (reference sequence).

Only a few counts were recorded for this clonotype. The chain is built from TRBV6-1 and TRBJ2-1; no clear D. Trimming shortened V by 8 bases and J by 5 bases, and 7 bases separated the two germline ends. The CDR3 length is 11 residues. Germline V gene sequence: CDR1 MNHNS, CDR2 SASEGT. CDR3 loop: CASRQNNEQFF. For the CDR3, the DNA is TGTGCCAGCCGCCAGAACAATGAGCAGTTCTTC.

This clonotype appeared once. The chain joins TRBV28 to TRBJ1-3; D possibly corresponds to TRBD1 (5 bases). Germline lookup yields CDR1 MDHEN and CDR2 SYDVKM. The length of the CDR3 is 15 residues. The V gene lost 2 bases and the J gene lost 4 bases, with 12 bases spanning the gap. In DNA form, the CDR3 reads TGTGCCAGCAGTTTAGAAAGGGGCTTAGGAAACACCATATATTTT. Amino acid sequence: CASSLERGLGNTIYF.

This clonotype was detected only a few times. The V and J genes are TRBV19 and TRBJ1-2; the D is unclear. V was trimmed by 0 bases and J by 2 bases, leaving 7 bases between them. Germline values: CDR1 LNHDA, CDR2 SQIVND (reference sequence). This CDR3 contains 14 residues. CDR3 nucleotides: TGTGCCAGTAGTATAGAGGGCAGAAACTATGGCTACACCTTC. Translating gives CASSIEGRNYGYTF.

The chain combines TRBV12-5 with TRBJ2-5; TRBD2 matches 9 bases. The J segment lost 2 bases and the V segment lost 5 bases, leaving 24 bases of the junction unmatched. Germline lookup yields CDR1 LGHNT and CDR2 FRNRAP. The CDR3 is made up of 21 amino acids. DNA for the CDR3: TGTGCTAGTGGTCCCCGGGGACCCGGGCGGGGGGGCGGAGAGTCACAAGAGACCCAGTACTTC. This translates into CASGPRGPGRGGGESQETQYF.

The chain is built from TRBV12-3 or TRBV12-4 and TRBJ1-3; D ambiguous. V lost 9 bases, J lost 4 bases, and 7 bases lay in between. This CDR3 is built from 11 residues. The CDR3 loop is CASGLGNTIYF. CDR3 in DNA: TGTGCCAGTGGACTCGGAAACACCATATATTTT.

This clonotype was counted a few times. V and J are TRBV7-2 and TRBJ2-2; possibly TRBD1 for D (5 bases). V lost 5 bases, J lost 4 bases, and 14 bases lay in between. This CDR3 has 15 residues. Germline V gene data show CDR1 as SGHTA and CDR2 as FQGNSA. The CDR3 DNA reads as TGTGCCAGCAGCCAAGGTCGGACACCCACCGGGGAGCTGTTTTTT. Amino acids: CASSQGRTPTGELFF.

There are a few counts of this clonotype. The chain joins TRBV2 to TRBJ2-5; D might be TRBD1 (5 bases). The CDR3 consists of 14 residues. The germline V gene encodes CDR1 SNHLY and CDR2 FYNNEI. The V and J ends lost 1 base and 5 bases respectively, with 11 bases between them. This chain's CDR3 is CASSEVQGWETQYF. CDR3 coding DNA: TGTGCCAGCAGTGAAGTCCAGGGCTGGGAGACCCAGTACTTC. Together with reference TRBV2 and TRBJ2-5, the CDR3 gives the full variable domain: EPEVTQTPSHQVTQMGQEVILRCVPISNHLYFYWYRQILGQKVEFLVSFYNNEISEKSEIFDDQFSVERPDGSNFTLKIRSTKLEDSAMYFCASSEVQGWETQYFGPGTRLLVL.

The V and J genes are TRBV6-2 or TRBV6-3 and TRBJ2-7; 8 bases map to TRBD1. With 4 bases clipped from V and 2 bases from J, the junction kept 4 bases outside the gene matches. CDR1 and CDR2 from the germline V gene are MNHEY and SVGEGT. The CDR3 runs to 14 residues. The CDR3 spells CASSLDRAAYEQYF. CDR3 DNA: TGTGCCAGCAGTTTGGACAGGGCCGCCTACGAGCAGTACTTC.

This clonotype was seen only a few times. The rearrangement links TRBV30 to TRBJ1-5, with D maybe TRBD1 (6 bases). The CDR3 consists of 15 residues. The V end was cut by 2 bases, the J end by 0 bases, with 11 bases between. Looked up from germline, CDR1 is GTSNPN and CDR2 is SVGIG (reference sequence). The CDR3 here is CAWSPGTLSNQPQHF. The CDR3 DNA follows: TGTGCCTGGAGTCCCGGGACACTTAGCAATCAGCCCCAGCATTTT.

This clonotype has more than one count but fewer than ten. The rearrangement links TRBV19 to TRBJ2-7; 9 bases are shared with TRBD1. CDR1 is LNHDA and CDR2 is SQIVND in the germline V gene (reference sequence). The CDR3 covers 17 residues. Trimming at V came to 3 bases and at J to 3 bases, leaving 12 bases not matched to a gene. The CDR3 nucleotides are TGTGCCAGTAGTATTGGGGCGACAGGGGGATCCAACTACGAGCAGTACTTC. Translated, it gives CASSIGATGGSNYEQYF.

This chain joins TRBV19 and TRBJ2-5, with no clear D. Germline V gives CDR1 LNHDA, CDR2 SQIVND (reference sequence). The CDR3 length is 12 residues. V was cut by 3 bases and J by 7 bases, with 9 bases left in between. This CDR3 is CASSMGPATQYF. The DNA for the CDR3 is TGTGCCAGTAGTATGGGCCCTGCGACCCAGTACTTC.

This clonotype has a single count. The gene calls are TRBV11-3 and TRBJ2-7; maybe TRBD1 (6 bases). CDR1 is SGHNT, CDR2 YENEEA, per germline. The V and J ends lost 5 bases and 2 bases respectively, with 13 bases between them. This CDR3 is 14 amino acids long. The CDR3 sequence: CASSIQGKAYEQYF. In nucleotides, the CDR3 is TGTGCCAGCAGCATACAGGGTAAGGCCTACGAGCAGTACTTC. Filled out from reference TRBV11-3 and TRBJ2-7, the complete variable domain reads EAGVVQSPRYKIIEKKQPVAFWCNPISGHNTLYWYLQNLGQGPELLIRYENEEAVDDSQLPKDRFSAERLKGVDSTLKIQPAELGDSAVYLCASSIQGKAYEQYFGPGTRLTVT.